This is a list of T cell receptor beta chains from one sample in a study of shared clonotypes between healthy human individuals. The data were produced by immunoSEQ multiplex PCR, yet TCRdb's version contains in-frame clones alone and is incomplete. The table lists about 2.3 million clones, less than 95% of them singletons. Sequencing input: naive CD4+ T cells from PBMCs. The receptors come from a man younger than 30 in good health. Some clones in this sample may be carry-over from other donors' samples. Each CDR3 is given with its conserved first and last residue. The order of the fields is D gene, V gene, clone size, J gene, CDR3 DNA, CDR3 protein. The D gene is left open where the match is weak. Expanded clones get a size class; other rows say once, few or many, or leave the size out.

d_call: NA
v_call: TRBV19
clone_size: NA
j_call: TRBJ2-2
cdr3_nt: TGTGCCAGTAGTATAGCCGGGACCGGGGAGCTGTTTTTT
cdr3_aa: CASSIAGTGELFF

d_call: NA
v_call: TRBV20-1
clone_size: NA
j_call: TRBJ1-2
cdr3_nt: TGCAGTGCTAGCTTGCCCTATGGCTACACCTTC
cdr3_aa: CSASLPYGYTF

d_call: NA
v_call: TRBV6-6
clone_size: NA
j_call: TRBJ2-3
cdr3_nt: TGTGCCAGCAGTTACGGGCGTGGGTTAAGCACAGATACGCAGTATTTT
cdr3_aa: CASSYGRGLSTDTQYF

d_call: NA
v_call: TRBV19
clone_size: NA
j_call: TRBJ1-1
cdr3_nt: TGTGCCAGCAGCCCGGGGGCGCGGACTGAAGCTTTCTTT
cdr3_aa: CASSPGARTEAFF

d_call: NA
v_call: TRBV28
clone_size: few
j_call: TRBJ1-1
cdr3_nt: TGTGCCAGCAGTTTACGAGGCCTTGGGAACACTGAAGCTTTCTTT
cdr3_aa: CASSLRGLGNTEAFF

d_call: TRBD1
v_call: TRBV28
clone_size: NA
j_call: TRBJ2-5
cdr3_nt: TGTGCCAGCAGTGAATACAGGGGTGTGGAAGAGACCCAGTACTTC
cdr3_aa: CASSEYRGVEETQYF

d_call: NA
v_call: TRBV6-1
clone_size: NA
j_call: TRBJ1-5
cdr3_nt: TGTGCCAGCAGGCAATTGACAGGTCAGCCCCAGCATTTT
cdr3_aa: CASRQLTGQPQHF

d_call: NA
v_call: TRBV28
clone_size: NA
j_call: TRBJ2-3
cdr3_nt: TGTGCCAGCAGTCACCCCCCCACAGATACGCAGTATTTT
cdr3_aa: CASSHPPTDTQYF

d_call: NA
v_call: TRBV10-2
clone_size: NA
j_call: TRBJ1-5
cdr3_nt: TGCGCCAGCAGTGAGGGGCCGCGGGAGAGCAATCAGCCCCAGCATTTT
cdr3_aa: CASSEGPRESNQPQHF

d_call: NA
v_call: TRBV18
clone_size: once
j_call: TRBJ1-1
cdr3_nt: TGTGCCAGCTCACTATCTCAACGGGAGCGACACACTGAAGCTTTCTTT
cdr3_aa: CASSLSQRERHTEAFF

d_call: NA
v_call: TRBV5-1
clone_size: NA
j_call: TRBJ1-5
cdr3_nt: TGCGCCAGCAGCTTGGAGAGCGGTCAGCCCCAGCATTTT
cdr3_aa: CASSLESGQPQHF

d_call: NA
v_call: TRBV29-1
clone_size: NA
j_call: TRBJ1-2
cdr3_nt: TGCAGCGTTGTCAGCCGCTATGGCTACACCTTC
cdr3_aa: CSVVSRYGYTF

d_call: NA
v_call: TRBV6-6
clone_size: NA
j_call: TRBJ1-5
cdr3_nt: TGTGCCAGCAGTTACTCGGCCGGGGGATTCAATCAGCCCCAGCATTTT
cdr3_aa: CASSYSAGGFNQPQHF

d_call: NA
v_call: TRBV10-3
clone_size: NA
j_call: TRBJ2-5
cdr3_nt: TGTGCCATCAGTGCCCCGGGACTCCCGCGTCAAGAGACCCAGTACTTC
cdr3_aa: CAISAPGLPRQETQYF

d_call: NA
v_call: TRBV6-5
clone_size: NA
j_call: TRBJ1-3
cdr3_nt: TGTGCCAGCAGCCTACGTGCCGGCTCTGGAAACACCATATATTTT
cdr3_aa: CASSLRAGSGNTIYF

d_call: NA
v_call: TRBV6-5
clone_size: NA
j_call: TRBJ2-7
cdr3_nt: TGTGCCAGCATACGGGGGCGGACCTACGAGCAGTACTTC
cdr3_aa: CASIRGRTYEQYF

d_call: NA
v_call: TRBV5-1
clone_size: NA
j_call: TRBJ2-7
cdr3_nt: TGCGCCAGCGGACTACAGGGTTACGAGCAGTACTTC
cdr3_aa: CASGLQGYEQYF

d_call: TRBD1
v_call: TRBV7-9
clone_size: few
j_call: TRBJ1-5
cdr3_nt: TGTGCCAGCGCGGACAGGGACGGCAATCAGCCCCAGCATTTT
cdr3_aa: CASADRDGNQPQHF

d_call: NA
v_call: TRBV29-1
clone_size: NA
j_call: TRBJ1-1
cdr3_nt: TGCAGCGTTCTAATTCGAGGGCAGAACACTGAAGCTTTCTTT
cdr3_aa: CSVLIRGQNTEAFF

d_call: TRBD1
v_call: TRBV11-2
clone_size: NA
j_call: TRBJ1-1
cdr3_nt: TGTGCCAGCAGCCCACGGACAGGAGGAGTCACTGAAGCTTTCTTT
cdr3_aa: CASSPRTGGVTEAFF

d_call: TRBD1
v_call: TRBV11-2
clone_size: once
j_call: TRBJ1-5
cdr3_nt: TGTGCCAGCAGCACACAGGGGGCAGGCAATCAGCCCCAGCATTTT
cdr3_aa: CASSTQGAGNQPQHF

d_call: NA
v_call: TRBV7-3
clone_size: NA
j_call: TRBJ2-5
cdr3_nt: TGTGCCAGCAGCTTAACGTGGGGAGAGACCCAGTACTTC
cdr3_aa: CASSLTWGETQYF

d_call: NA
v_call: TRBV28
clone_size: few
j_call: TRBJ1-2
cdr3_nt: TGTGCCAGCAGCCCCGGACAGAACTATGGCTACACCTTC
cdr3_aa: CASSPGQNYGYTF

d_call: NA
v_call: TRBV11-2
clone_size: NA
j_call: TRBJ1-3
cdr3_nt: TGTGCCAGCAGCTCCCACCGGGTACAATCGGGAAACACCATATATTTT
cdr3_aa: CASSSHRVQSGNTIYF

d_call: NA
v_call: TRBV19
clone_size: NA
j_call: TRBJ1-5
cdr3_nt: TGTGCCAGTAGTATCGGCAGGGCGGTTGATCATCAGCCCCAGCATTTT
cdr3_aa: CASSIGRAVDHQPQHF

d_call: NA
v_call: TRBV5-5
clone_size: NA
j_call: TRBJ2-1
cdr3_nt: TGTGCCAGCAGCTTGGGGTCGGCTATCCACAATGAGCAGTTCTTC
cdr3_aa: CASSLGSAIHNEQFF

d_call: NA
v_call: TRBV25-1
clone_size: NA
j_call: TRBJ2-4
cdr3_nt: TGTGCCAGCAGTGAATCGAGGGGGCGGGATGGGGAAAACATTCAGTACTTC
cdr3_aa: CASSESRGRDGENIQYF

d_call: NA
v_call: TRBV19
clone_size: few
j_call: TRBJ1-5
cdr3_nt: TGTGCCAGTAGTCCGATGGGGGGCGAACAGCCCCAGCATTTT
cdr3_aa: CASSPMGGEQPQHF

d_call: NA
v_call: TRBV2
clone_size: once
j_call: TRBJ2-3
cdr3_nt: TGTGCCAGCAGTGATGCGGGACTCACAGATACGCAGTATTTT
cdr3_aa: CASSDAGLTDTQYF

d_call: NA
v_call: TRBV11-1
clone_size: NA
j_call: TRBJ2-7
cdr3_nt: TGTGCCAGCAGCCCCTTGACAGGGAGGGGCGAGCAGTACTTC
cdr3_aa: CASSPLTGRGEQYF

d_call: TRBD1
v_call: TRBV7-9
clone_size: NA
j_call: TRBJ2-7
cdr3_nt: TGTGCCAGCAGCGGAATGAGGGACAGGGGTCACGAGCAGTACTTC
cdr3_aa: CASSGMRDRGHEQYF

d_call: NA
v_call: TRBV7-9
clone_size: NA
j_call: TRBJ1-1
cdr3_nt: TGTGCCAGCAGCTGGAGAATGAACACTGAAGCTTTCTTT
cdr3_aa: CASSWRMNTEAFF

d_call: TRBD1
v_call: TRBV5-4
clone_size: NA
j_call: TRBJ2-5
cdr3_nt: TGTGCCAGCAGCGGTTCTTACCGGGACAGACAAGAGACCCAGTACTTC
cdr3_aa: CASSGSYRDRQETQYF

d_call: TRBD1
v_call: TRBV18
clone_size: NA
j_call: TRBJ1-1
cdr3_nt: TGTGCCAGCTCACCGACAGGGATGAACACTGAAGCTTTCTTT
cdr3_aa: CASSPTGMNTEAFF

d_call: NA
v_call: TRBV25-1
clone_size: NA
j_call: TRBJ2-2
cdr3_nt: TGTGCCAGCAGTGGCCGGTTTAGGGGGAATCTAGGGACCGGGGAGCTGTTTTTT
cdr3_aa: CASSGRFRGNLGTGELFF

d_call: TRBD1
v_call: TRBV5-1
clone_size: NA
j_call: TRBJ2-7
cdr3_nt: TGCGCCAGCCGGGGACAGGGGGGGTCCTACGAGCAGTACTTC
cdr3_aa: CASRGQGGSYEQYF

d_call: TRBD2
v_call: TRBV11-2
clone_size: once
j_call: TRBJ2-3
cdr3_nt: TGTGCCAGCAGCTTAGGAGCAACGACTAGCCGATACACAGATACGCAGTATTTT
cdr3_aa: CASSLGATTSRYTDTQYF

d_call: TRBD2
v_call: TRBV19
clone_size: NA
j_call: TRBJ2-5
cdr3_nt: TGTGCCAGCAGAACTAGCGGGCAAGAGACCCAGTACTTC
cdr3_aa: CASRTSGQETQYF

d_call: TRBD1
v_call: TRBV5-4
clone_size: NA
j_call: TRBJ1-2
cdr3_nt: TGTGCCAGCAGCCGTCTGGGACAGGCTAACTATGGCTACACCTTC
cdr3_aa: CASSRLGQANYGYTF

d_call: TRBD2
v_call: TRBV4-3
clone_size: NA
j_call: TRBJ2-7
cdr3_nt: TGCGCCAGCAGCCAATTACTCCGGACTAGCGGGACCTCACGTACCTACGAGCAGTACTTC
cdr3_aa: CASSQLLRTSGTSRTYEQYF

d_call: NA
v_call: TRBV5-4
clone_size: NA
j_call: TRBJ1-1
cdr3_nt: TGTGCCAGCAGCTTGGATCAGGGGTGGAACACTGAAGCTTTCTTT
cdr3_aa: CASSLDQGWNTEAFF

d_call: TRBD1
v_call: TRBV6-6
clone_size: NA
j_call: TRBJ2-1
cdr3_nt: TGTGCCAGCAACAACGACAGGGGGTCAAGTGAGCAGTTCTTC
cdr3_aa: CASNNDRGSSEQFF

d_call: NA
v_call: TRBV19
clone_size: once
j_call: TRBJ1-2
cdr3_nt: TGTGCCAGTAGGGGACAAGGGCCCTATGGCTACACCTTC
cdr3_aa: CASRGQGPYGYTF

d_call: TRBD2
v_call: TRBV30
clone_size: NA
j_call: TRBJ2-7
cdr3_nt: TGTGCCTGGAACCCCCCCATAGCGGGAGCCTACGAGCAGTACTTC
cdr3_aa: CAWNPPIAGAYEQYF

d_call: NA
v_call: TRBV7-2
clone_size: NA
j_call: TRBJ2-1
cdr3_nt: TGTGCCAGCAGCTTAGGGCCTAGCACGTACAATGAGCAGTTCTTC
cdr3_aa: CASSLGPSTYNEQFF

d_call: NA
v_call: TRBV6-6
clone_size: NA
j_call: TRBJ2-3
cdr3_nt: TGTGCCAGCAGTTACGGTGGCTTTGGAGATACGCAGTATTTT
cdr3_aa: CASSYGGFGDTQYF

d_call: TRBD2
v_call: TRBV11-2
clone_size: NA
j_call: TRBJ2-5
cdr3_nt: TGTGCCAGCACCGTTCTAGCGGGAGTAGAGACCCAGTACTTC
cdr3_aa: CASTVLAGVETQYF

d_call: TRBD1
v_call: TRBV6-5
clone_size: NA
j_call: TRBJ2-1
cdr3_nt: TGTGCCAGCCAGGGACAGCTCAATGAGCAGTTCTTC
cdr3_aa: CASQGQLNEQFF

d_call: TRBD2
v_call: TRBV5-4
clone_size: NA
j_call: TRBJ2-1
cdr3_nt: TGTGCCAGCAGCTCTTCTAGCGGGATAAACAATGAGCAGTTCTTC
cdr3_aa: CASSSSSGINNEQFF

d_call: NA
v_call: TRBV28
clone_size: NA
j_call: TRBJ2-7
cdr3_nt: TGTGCCAGCAGTAAGGCCGGGACCGAAGCCTACGAGCAGTACTTC
cdr3_aa: CASSKAGTEAYEQYF

d_call: NA
v_call: TRBV9
clone_size: once
j_call: TRBJ2-7
cdr3_nt: TGTGCCAGCAGCGTAGCGGCCGCGGGGGAGCAGTACTTC
cdr3_aa: CASSVAAAGEQYF

d_call: NA
v_call: TRBV18
clone_size: NA
j_call: TRBJ2-5
cdr3_nt: TGTGCCAGCTCACCCCAGGGGGAGACCCAGTACTTC
cdr3_aa: CASSPQGETQYF

d_call: TRBD1
v_call: TRBV5-1
clone_size: NA
j_call: TRBJ2-2
cdr3_nt: TGCGCCAGCAGCGTAAACAGGGGGTCGATCACCGGGGAGCTGTTTTTT
cdr3_aa: CASSVNRGSITGELFF